Listed here are 13 T cell receptor beta chains from one sample, sequenced in a study of blood T cell repertoires in COVID-19. Repertoires were generated with immunoSEQ multiplex PCR, while TCRdb's copy carries only in-frame clones and drops some. The sample records approximately 150,000 clones, 70% to 80% being singletons. The sequencing sample was made of peripheral blood. The receptor set was obtained from a man in his forties or fifties with acute or convalescent COVID-19.

A few counts support this clone. The rearrangement uses TRBV9 and TRBJ1-6; maybe TRBD1 (5 bases). The germline V and J ends were trimmed by 4 bases and 8 bases, with 19 bases remaining between them. CDR1 and CDR2 from the germline V gene are SGDLS and YYNGEE. This CDR3 has 16 amino acids. As DNA, the CDR3 is TGTGCCAGCAGCCGCCGGGACCCCGGAGGGGATTCACCCCTCCACTTT. Residues: CASSRRDPGGDSPLHF.

The V gene is TRBV24-1, the J gene TRBJ2-1; unclear D gene. This CDR3 has 13 amino acids. V gave up 1 base and J gave up 4 bases, with 4 bases separating them. The germline CDR1 and CDR2 sequences are KGHDR and SFDVKD. CDR3 amino acids: CATSDFAYNEQFF. The CDR3 DNA follows: TGTGCCACCAGTGATTTTGCGTACAATGAGCAGTTCTTC.

The chain recombines TRBV7-2 with TRBJ1-1; 9 bases are a match to TRBD1. The CDR3 consists of 14 residues. The germline CDR1 and CDR2 sequences are SGHTA and FQGNSA. V lost 5 bases, J lost 4 bases, and 5 bases stayed unmatched. CDR3 amino acids: CASSPNRGRTEAFF. The CDR3 DNA is TGTGCCAGCAGCCCCAACAGGGGGCGCACTGAAGCTTTCTTT.

The CDR3 sequence: CASSSGRGSLAKNIQYF. The CDR3 region has the DNA TGCGCCAGCAGCTCGGGGAGAGGTAGTCTAGCCAAAAACATTCAGTACTTC. V gene TRBV5-1 combines with J gene TRBJ2-4; possibly TRBD2 for D (5 bases). CDR1 is SGHRS, CDR2 YFSETQ, per germline. The CDR3 covers 17 residues. V lost 3 bases and J lost 0, with 16 bases in between.

V is TRBV5-1 and J is TRBJ1-6; D is perhaps TRBD1 (6 bases). Germline values: CDR1 SGHRS, CDR2 YFSETQ. This CDR3 comprises 15 residues. V was shortened by 0 bases and J by 8 bases, with 12 bases between the two germline ends. The CDR3 bases are TGCGCCAGCAGCTTGGCGGGACAAAGATATTCACCCCTCCACTTT. It specifies CASSLAGQRYSPLHF.

V and J are TRBV4-1 and TRBJ1-2; no reliable D call. The CDR3 totals 16 residues. CDR1 is MGHRA and CDR2 is YSYEKL in the germline V gene. V shed 1 base and J shed 0 bases, with 12 bases lying between them. The CDR3, as DNA: TGCGCCAGCAGCCAAGGACCGGGATCTACTAACTATGGCTACACCTTC. Translating it yields CASSQGPGSTNYGYTF.

This clone has a handful of counts. The CDR3 region is CASSLASGPYGYTF. DNA of the CDR3: TGTGCCAGCAGCTTAGCATCAGGGCCCTATGGCTACACCTTC. This chain links TRBV7-2 with TRBJ1-2; the D gene is possibly TRBD1 (5 bases). Germline values: CDR1 SGHTA, CDR2 FQGNSA. CDR3 length equals 14 residues. The V end was cut by 0 bases, the J end by 4 bases, with 9 bases between. Full variable domain (missing parts from reference TRBV7-2 and TRBJ1-2): GAGVSQSPSNKVTEKGKDVELRCDPISGHTALYWYRQSLGQGLEFLIYFQGNSAPDKSGLPSDRFSAERTGGSVSTLTIQRTQQEDSAVYLCASSLASGPYGYTFGSGTRLTVV.

This clone was detected only a few times. The rearrangement links TRBV6-5 to TRBJ2-5; TRBD2 matches at 10 bases. Germline CDR1 is MNHEY and CDR2 is SVGAGI. Germline trimming cut 7 bases from V and 5 bases from J; bases unmatched to any gene: 7. This CDR3 has 14 amino acids. The CDR3 DNA sequence: TGTGCCAGCATGACAGCGGGGGGGTGGGAGACCCAGTACTTC. Translating it yields CASMTAGGWETQYF.

The CDR3 bases are TGTGCCAGCAGCCCACGGACTAGCGGGGGTCAGCTGTTTTTT. The encoded protein is CASSPRTSGGQLFF. This chain connects TRBV9 to TRBJ2-2, with TRBD2 matching 13 bases. V gave up 4 bases and J gave up 12 bases; unmatched junction bases: 6. Germline V gene data show CDR1 as SGDLS and CDR2 as YYNGEE. This CDR3 has 14 amino acids.

The genes are TRBV5-1 and TRBJ1-5; possible D gene TRBD1, 5 bases. Trimming took off 5 bases at V and 0 bases at J, with 12 bases between the two ends. The CDR3 is 15 amino acids. Per the germline V gene, CDR1 is SGHRS and CDR2 is YFSETQ. The CDR3 here is CASRLTGNSNQPQHF. The CDR3 DNA sequence: TGCGCCAGCAGGTTAACAGGTAATAGCAATCAGCCCCAGCATTTT.

The chain is built from TRBV5-6 and TRBJ1-2; D unresolved. The CDR3 covers 14 residues. CDR1 is SGHDT, CDR2 YYEEEE, per germline. V was pared by 0 bases and J by 0 bases, with 6 bases between. This CDR3 reads CASSLVESNYGYTF. The CDR3 coding sequence is TGTGCCAGCAGCTTGGTGGAGTCTAACTATGGCTACACCTTC.

The CDR3 coding sequence is TGTGCCAGCAGCCCTAACAGGGATCCATCTGGAAACACCATATATTTT. This encodes CASSPNRDPSGNTIYF. The V call is TRBV9, the J call TRBJ1-3; a weak D match, TRBD1 (6 bases). V was trimmed by 4 bases and J by 1 base, leaving 15 bases between them. This CDR3 comprises 16 residues. Looked up from germline, CDR1 is SGDLS and CDR2 is YYNGEE.

A single count supports this clone. The gene calls are TRBV5-1 and TRBJ1-1; 9 nucleotides line up with TRBD1. Losses at the gene ends were 4 bases for V and 4 bases for J; bases not matched to a gene: 5. The CDR3 has 14 residues. From germline, CDR1 is SGHRS and CDR2 YFSETQ. The CDR3 nucleotides are TGCGCCAGCAGCCAACCACAGGGGGCCACTGAAGCTTTCTTT. Protein: CASSQPQGATEAFF.